Here is one T cell receptor beta chain with its context. The antigen is unknown. The data originate from a study of T cell responses to AZD1222 COVID-19 vaccine. Broader study findings: Spike-specific TCR breadth and depth rose after two AZD1222 doses.

CDR1 is SGHAT, CDR2 FQNNGV, per germline. The CDR3 totals 15 residues. Trimming took off 1 base at V and 1 base at J, with 10 bases between the two ends. The table came from immunoSEQ multiplex PCR; TCRdb's copy has only in-frame clones and leaves some out. The sample shows 95,000 to 100,000 clones, around nine tenths of them seen only once. The receptor's source is an adult who received the AZD1222 COVID-19 vaccine. V and J are TRBV11-2 and TRBJ1-1, with D maybe TRBD1 (6 bases). Material: peripheral blood, obtained 28 days after the second AZD1222 dose. The DNA of the CDR3 is TGTGCCAGCAGCTTAGCAACAGGGCAGAACACTGAAGCTTTCTTT. This sequence encodes CASSLATGQNTEAFF.